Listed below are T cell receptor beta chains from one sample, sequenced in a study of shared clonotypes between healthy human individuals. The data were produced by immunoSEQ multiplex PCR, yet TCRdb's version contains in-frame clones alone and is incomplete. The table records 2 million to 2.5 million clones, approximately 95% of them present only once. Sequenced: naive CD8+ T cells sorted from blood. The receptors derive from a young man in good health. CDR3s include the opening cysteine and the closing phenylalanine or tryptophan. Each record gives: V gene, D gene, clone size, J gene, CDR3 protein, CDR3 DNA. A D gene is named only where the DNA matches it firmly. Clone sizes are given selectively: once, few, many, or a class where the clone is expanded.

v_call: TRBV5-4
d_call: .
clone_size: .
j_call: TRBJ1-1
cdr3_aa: CASSLSVNTEAFF
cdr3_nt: TGTGCCAGCAGTCTGTCGGTGAACACTGAAGCTTTCTTT

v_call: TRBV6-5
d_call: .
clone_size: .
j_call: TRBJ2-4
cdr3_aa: CASTGTRGNIQYF
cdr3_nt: TGTGCCAGCACTGGCACTAGGGGAAACATTCAGTACTTC

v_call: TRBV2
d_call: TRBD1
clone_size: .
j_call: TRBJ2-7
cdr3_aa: CASTGQGAYEQYF
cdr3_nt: TGTGCCAGTACGGGACAGGGTGCTTACGAGCAGTACTTC

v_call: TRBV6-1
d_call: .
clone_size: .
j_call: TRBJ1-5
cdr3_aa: CASSEEAGFSNQPQHF
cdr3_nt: TGTGCCAGCAGTGAAGAGGCAGGATTTAGCAATCAGCCCCAGCATTTT

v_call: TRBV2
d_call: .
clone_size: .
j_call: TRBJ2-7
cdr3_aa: CASKTPSYEQYF
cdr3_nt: TGTGCCAGCAAAACTCCTTCCTACGAGCAGTACTTC

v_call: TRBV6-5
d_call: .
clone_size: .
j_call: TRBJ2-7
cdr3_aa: CASSYGRTYEQYF
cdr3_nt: TGTGCCAGCAGTTACGGGAGGACGTACGAGCAGTACTTC

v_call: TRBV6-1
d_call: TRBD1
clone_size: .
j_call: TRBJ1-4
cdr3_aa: CASSGRQGATNEKLFF
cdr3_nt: TGTGCCAGCAGTGGGAGACAGGGGGCGACTAATGAAAAACTGTTTTTT

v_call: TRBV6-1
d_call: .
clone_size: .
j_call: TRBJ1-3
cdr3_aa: CASSEDRAGNTIYF
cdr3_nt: TGTGCCAGCAGTGAAGACAGGGCCGGAAACACCATATATTTT

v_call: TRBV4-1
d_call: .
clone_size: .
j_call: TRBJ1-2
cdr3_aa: CASSQVRDADYTF
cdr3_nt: TGCGCCAGCAGCCAAGTCCGGGACGCTGACTACACCTTC

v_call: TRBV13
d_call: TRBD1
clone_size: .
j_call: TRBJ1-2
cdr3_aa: CASSLGVWVGGRADYGYTF
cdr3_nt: TGTGCCAGCAGCTTAGGCGTTTGGGTAGGGGGCAGGGCTGACTATGGCTACACCTTC

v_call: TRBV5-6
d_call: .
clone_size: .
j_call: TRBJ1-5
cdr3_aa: CASSLSVNQPQHF
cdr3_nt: TGTGCCAGCAGCTTATCTGTCAATCAGCCCCAGCATTTT

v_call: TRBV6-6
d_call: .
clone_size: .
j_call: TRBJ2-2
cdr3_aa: CASSSFETGELFF
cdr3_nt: TGTGCCAGCAGCAGTTTCGAGACCGGGGAGCTGTTTTTT

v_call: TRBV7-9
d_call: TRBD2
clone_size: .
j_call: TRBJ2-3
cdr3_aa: CASSPGLAGEYTDTQYF
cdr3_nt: TGTGCCAGCAGCCCGGGACTAGCGGGAGAATACACAGATACGCAGTATTTT

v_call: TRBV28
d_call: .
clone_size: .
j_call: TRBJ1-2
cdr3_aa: CASTEGDLSYGYTF
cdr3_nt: TGTGCCAGCACCGAGGGGGACCTTAGCTATGGCTACACCTTC

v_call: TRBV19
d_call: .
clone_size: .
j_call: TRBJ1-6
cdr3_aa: CASRLEASPLHF
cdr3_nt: TGTGCCAGCCGATTAGAGGCTTCACCCCTCCACTTT

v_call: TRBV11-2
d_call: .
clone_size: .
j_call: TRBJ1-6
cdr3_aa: CASSLGRTLHF
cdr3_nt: TGTGCCAGCAGCTTAGGTCGCACCCTCCACTTT

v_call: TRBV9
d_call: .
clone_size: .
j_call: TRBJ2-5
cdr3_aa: CASSVDLGQGLETQYF
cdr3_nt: TGTGCCAGCAGCGTAGACCTCGGCCAAGGGTTAGAGACCCAGTACTTC

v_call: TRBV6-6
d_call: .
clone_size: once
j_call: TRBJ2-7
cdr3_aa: CASSYSQGRYEQYF
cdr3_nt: TGTGCCAGCAGTTATAGTCAGGGTCGTTACGAGCAGTACTTC

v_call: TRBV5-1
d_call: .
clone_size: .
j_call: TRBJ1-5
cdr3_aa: CASSLAGGSNQPQHF
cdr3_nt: TGCGCCAGCAGCTTGGCCGGAGGATCCAATCAGCCCCAGCATTTT

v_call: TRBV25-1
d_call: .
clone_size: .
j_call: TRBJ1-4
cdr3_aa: CASSDQGSALFF
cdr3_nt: TGTGCCAGCAGTGATCAGGGGTCGGCACTGTTTTTT

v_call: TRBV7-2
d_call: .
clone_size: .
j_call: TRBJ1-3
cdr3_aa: CASSLSVDTIYF
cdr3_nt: TGTGCCAGCAGCCTAAGCGTCGACACCATATATTTT

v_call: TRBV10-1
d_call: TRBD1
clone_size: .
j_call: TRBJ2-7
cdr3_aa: CASSESTGTEIYEQYF
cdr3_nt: TGCGCCAGCAGTGAGTCAACCGGGACAGAGATCTACGAGCAGTACTTC

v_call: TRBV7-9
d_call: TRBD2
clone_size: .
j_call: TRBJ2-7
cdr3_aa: CASSTTAGGPRDEQYF
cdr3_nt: TGTGCCAGCAGCACAACAGCGGGAGGACCCAGGGACGAGCAGTACTTC

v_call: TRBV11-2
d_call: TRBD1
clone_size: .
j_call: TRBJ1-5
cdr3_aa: CASSLGAGTGNQPQHF
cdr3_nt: TGTGCCAGCAGCTTAGGGGCCGGGACAGGGAATCAGCCCCAGCATTTT

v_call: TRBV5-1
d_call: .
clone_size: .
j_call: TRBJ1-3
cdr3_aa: CASSLPDSGNTIYF
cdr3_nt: TGCGCCAGCAGCTTGCCGGACTCTGGAAACACCATATATTTT

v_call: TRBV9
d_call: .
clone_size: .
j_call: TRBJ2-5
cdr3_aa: CASSGGDRLQETQYF
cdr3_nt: TGTGCCAGCAGCGGAGGAGACAGACTGCAAGAGACCCAGTACTTC

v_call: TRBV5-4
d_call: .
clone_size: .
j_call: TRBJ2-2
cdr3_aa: CASSLGSTGELFF
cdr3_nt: TGTGCCAGCAGCTTGGGGTCCACCGGGGAGCTGTTTTTT

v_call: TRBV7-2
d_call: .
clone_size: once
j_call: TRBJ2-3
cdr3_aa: CASSPEVDTQYF
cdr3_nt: TGTGCCAGCAGCCCGGAGGTAGATACGCAGTATTTT

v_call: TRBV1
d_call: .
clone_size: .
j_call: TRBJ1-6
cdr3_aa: CTSSQDRQVQSPLHF
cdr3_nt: TGCACCAGCAGCCAAGATAGGCAGGTACAATCACCCCTCCACTTT

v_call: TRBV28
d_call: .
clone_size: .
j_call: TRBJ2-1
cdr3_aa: CASSPGTRYNEQFF
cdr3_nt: TGTGCCAGCAGTCCCGGGACCCGCTACAATGAGCAGTTCTTC

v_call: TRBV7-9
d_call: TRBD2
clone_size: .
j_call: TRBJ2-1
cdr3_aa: CASSSAGGDDEQFF
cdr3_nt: TGTGCCAGCAGCTCGGCGGGAGGGGACGATGAGCAGTTCTTC

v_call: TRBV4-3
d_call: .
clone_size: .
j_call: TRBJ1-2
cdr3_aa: CASSQDLPGPSYGYTF
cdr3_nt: TGCGCCAGCAGCCAAGATTTGCCAGGTCCTAGCTATGGCTACACCTTC

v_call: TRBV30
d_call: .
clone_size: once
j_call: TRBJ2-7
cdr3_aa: CAWSVSAGSYEQYF
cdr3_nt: TGTGCCTGGAGTGTATCGGCGGGATCCTACGAGCAGTACTTC

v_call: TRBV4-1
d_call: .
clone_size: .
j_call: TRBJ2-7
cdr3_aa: CASSQHGTSYEQYF
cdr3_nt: TGCGCCAGCAGCCAACACGGCACGTCCTACGAGCAGTACTTC

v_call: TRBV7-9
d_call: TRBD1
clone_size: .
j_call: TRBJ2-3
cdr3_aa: CASSLEQGVSSTDTQYF
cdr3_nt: TGTGCCAGCAGCTTAGAACAGGGGGTTTCTAGCACAGATACGCAGTATTTT

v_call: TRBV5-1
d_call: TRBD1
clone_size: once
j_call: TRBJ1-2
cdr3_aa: CASSLRTGPTSSYGYTF
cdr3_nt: TGCGCCAGCAGCTTAAGGACAGGGCCCACATCCTCCTATGGCTACACCTTC

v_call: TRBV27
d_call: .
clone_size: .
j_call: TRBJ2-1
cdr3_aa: CASSLSGAYNEQFF
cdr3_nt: TGTGCCAGCAGTTTGTCGGGGGCCTACAATGAGCAGTTCTTC

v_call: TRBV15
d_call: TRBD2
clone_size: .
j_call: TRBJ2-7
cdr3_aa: CATSRGVGLAGVEQYF
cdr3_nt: TGTGCCACCAGCAGAGGGGTGGGACTAGCGGGAGTAGAGCAGTACTTC

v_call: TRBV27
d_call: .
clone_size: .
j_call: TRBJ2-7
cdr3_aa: CATSAGGDEQYF
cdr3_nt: TGTGCCACCTCTGCAGGGGGGGACGAGCAGTACTTC

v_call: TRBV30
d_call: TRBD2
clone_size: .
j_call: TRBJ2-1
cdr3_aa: CAWRGLVPNEQFF
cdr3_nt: TGTGCCTGGAGGGGACTAGTCCCCAATGAGCAGTTCTTC

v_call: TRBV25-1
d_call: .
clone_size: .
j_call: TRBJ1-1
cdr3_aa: CASSEYIGTAEAFF
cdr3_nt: TGTGCCAGCAGTGAATATATAGGGACGGCTGAAGCTTTCTTT

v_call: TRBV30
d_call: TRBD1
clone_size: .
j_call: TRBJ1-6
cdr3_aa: CAWSPTGGYSYNSPLHF
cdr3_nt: TGTGCCTGGAGTCCGACAGGGGGATACTCCTATAATTCACCCCTCCACTTT

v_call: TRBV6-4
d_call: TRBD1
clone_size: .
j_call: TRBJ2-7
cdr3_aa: CASSDSTWDRVYEQYF
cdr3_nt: TGTGCCAGCAGTGACTCGACTTGGGACAGGGTGTACGAGCAGTACTTC

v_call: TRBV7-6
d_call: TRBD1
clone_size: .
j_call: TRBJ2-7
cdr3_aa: CASSQDRAGEQYF
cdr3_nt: TGTGCCAGCAGCCAAGACAGGGCTGGCGAGCAGTACTTC

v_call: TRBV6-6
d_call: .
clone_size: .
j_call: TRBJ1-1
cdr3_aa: CASSYDIGMNTEAFF
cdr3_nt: TGTGCCAGCAGTTACGATATAGGTATGAACACTGAAGCTTTCTTT

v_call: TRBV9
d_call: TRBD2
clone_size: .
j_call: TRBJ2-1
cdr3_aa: CASSPLGGSSYNEQFF
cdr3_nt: TGTGCCAGCAGCCCCCTCGGGGGGAGCTCCTACAATGAGCAGTTCTTC

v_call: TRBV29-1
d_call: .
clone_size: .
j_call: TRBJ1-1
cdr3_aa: CSVVWDGNTEAFF
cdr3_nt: TGCAGCGTTGTGTGGGACGGCAACACTGAAGCTTTCTTT

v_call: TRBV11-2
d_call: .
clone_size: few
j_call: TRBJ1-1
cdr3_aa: CASSPTGWGTEAFF
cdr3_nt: TGTGCCAGCAGCCCTACAGGTTGGGGAACTGAAGCTTTCTTT

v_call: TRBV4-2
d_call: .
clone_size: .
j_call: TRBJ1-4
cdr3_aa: CASSQDGWEETNEKLFF
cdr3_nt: TGTGCCAGCAGCCAAGATGGGTGGGAGGAAACTAATGAAAAACTGTTTTTT

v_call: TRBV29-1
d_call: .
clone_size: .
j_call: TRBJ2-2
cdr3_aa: CSVSDTNTGELFF
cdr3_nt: TGCAGCGTTTCAGACACGAACACCGGGGAGCTGTTTTTT

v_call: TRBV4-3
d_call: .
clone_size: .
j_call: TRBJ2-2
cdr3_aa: CASSQDDTGSGNGELFF
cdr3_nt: TGCGCCAGCAGCCAAGACGACACCGGGAGTGGTAACGGGGAGCTGTTTTTT

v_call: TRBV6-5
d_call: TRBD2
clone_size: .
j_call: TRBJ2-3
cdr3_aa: CASSYLSGTSDTQYF
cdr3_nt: TGTGCCAGCAGTTACTTGTCCGGGACTAGCGATACGCAGTATTTT

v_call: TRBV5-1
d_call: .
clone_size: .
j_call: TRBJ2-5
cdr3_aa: CASSPGTQETQYF
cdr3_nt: TGCGCCAGCAGCCCCGGGACTCAAGAGACCCAGTACTTC

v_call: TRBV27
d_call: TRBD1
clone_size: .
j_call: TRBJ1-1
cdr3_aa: CASSPYAGGSTEAFF
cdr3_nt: TGTGCCAGCAGTCCATACGCAGGGGGAAGCACTGAAGCTTTCTTT